This passage covers 8 T cell receptor beta chains from one sample sequenced in a study of CD8 T cells in Susac syndrome. RNA amounts of about 0.5 to 1 ug underwent reverse transcription with random hexamers. In TCRdb, the immunoSEQ multiplex PCR reads were re-called with MiXCR into one record per CDR3 protein. The repertoire holds approximately 130,000 distinct CDR3 sequences, with around nine tenths as singletons. The sample was CD8+ T cells from PBMCs. These receptors originate from a human donor with multiple sclerosis.

The chain recombines TRBV7-9 with TRBJ2-5, with D hard to call. This CDR3 spans 14 amino acids. V lost 5 bases and J 1 base, leaving 11 bases between the germline ends. Germline CDR1 is SEHNR and CDR2 is FQNEAQ (reference sequence). In DNA, the CDR3 is TGTGCCAGCAGCGGAAGACAACGCCAAGAGACCCAGTACTTC. Its translation is CASSGRQRQETQYF.

This clonotype was detected a few times. As DNA, the CDR3 is TGTGCCAGCAGCTCGAGCAGGGGCGTTTCCCCCTACTACGAGCAGTACTTC. Translated, it gives CASSSSRGVSPYYEQYF. The rearrangement uses TRBV12-3 or TRBV12-4 and TRBJ2-7, with D perhaps matching TRBD1 (6 bases). The length of the CDR3 is 17 residues. V was shortened by 6 bases and J by 3 bases, with 24 bases between the two germline ends.

As DNA, the CDR3 is TGTGCCAGCTCGACAGAGAATCAGCCCCAGCATTTT. Its protein is CASSTENQPQHF. V is TRBV6-5 and J is TRBJ1-5, with D possibly TRBD1 on 5 matching bases. The length of the CDR3 is 12 residues. Trimming took 8 bases from V and 4 from J, leaving 9 bases between them. Germline loops: CDR1 MNHEY, CDR2 SVGAGI.

This chain connects TRBV20-1 to TRBJ2-1, with 11 positions matching TRBD2. CDR1 and CDR2 from the germline V gene are DFQATT and SNEGSKA (reference sequence). After removal of 6 bases from V and 5 bases from J, the junction contained 18 bases not matched to a gene. The CDR3 has 18 residues. The CDR3 loop is CSARGLAESHPFDNEQFF. CDR3 sequence (DNA): TGCAGTGCGAGGGGACTAGCGGAAAGTCATCCCTTTGACAATGAGCAGTTCTTC.

The CDR3 is CATTETGGIDEQFF. The CDR3 DNA is TGTGCCACCACCGAGACAGGGGGCATCGATGAGCAGTTCTTC. The chain carries TRBV3-1 and TRBJ2-1, with 10 nucleotides matching TRBD1. Germline lookup yields CDR1 LGHDT and CDR2 YNNKEL (reference sequence). CDR3 length: 14 amino acids. V shed 10 bases, J shed 8 bases, and the junction held 11 bases outside the gene matches.

The chain carries TRBV7-9 and TRBJ1-3; perhaps TRBD1 as D (6 bases). Deletions cut 10 bases from V and 3 bases from J, with 19 bases between. Germline values: CDR1 SEHNR, CDR2 FQNEAQ (reference sequence). The CDR3 totals 15 residues. CDR3 in DNA: TGTGCCACCCCTTTGGACAGTGTGGGTGGAAACACCATATATTTT. Translating gives CATPLDSVGGNTIYF.

The genes are TRBV7-8 and TRBJ2-7, with 9 nucleotides matching TRBD2. The CDR3 is made up of 14 amino acids. Germline lookup yields CDR1 SGHVS and CDR2 FQNEAQ. With V trimmed by 4 bases and J by 1 base, 2 bases remained unmatched. CDR3 protein: CASSSLAGSYEQYF. CDR3 coding DNA: TGTGCCAGCAGCTCTCTAGCGGGATCCTACGAGCAGTACTTC. Variable domain in full (rest from reference TRBV7-8 and TRBJ2-7): GAGVSQSPRYKVAKRGQDVALRCDPISGHVSLFWYQQALGQGPEFLTYFQNEAQLDKSGLPSDRFFAERPEGSVSTLKIQRTQQEDSAVYLCASSSLAGSYEQYFGPGTRLTVT.

The chain carries TRBV13 and TRBJ1-2; D gene uncertain. The CDR3 is 14 residues long. Germline CDR1 and CDR2: PRHDT and FYEKMQ (reference sequence). The ends were cut back, 5 bases at V and 4 bases at J, with 14 bases in the middle. DNA of the CDR3: TGTGCCAGCAGCCAGTGGACGGCCCGCTATGGCTACACCTTC. Encoded protein: CASSQWTARYGYTF.